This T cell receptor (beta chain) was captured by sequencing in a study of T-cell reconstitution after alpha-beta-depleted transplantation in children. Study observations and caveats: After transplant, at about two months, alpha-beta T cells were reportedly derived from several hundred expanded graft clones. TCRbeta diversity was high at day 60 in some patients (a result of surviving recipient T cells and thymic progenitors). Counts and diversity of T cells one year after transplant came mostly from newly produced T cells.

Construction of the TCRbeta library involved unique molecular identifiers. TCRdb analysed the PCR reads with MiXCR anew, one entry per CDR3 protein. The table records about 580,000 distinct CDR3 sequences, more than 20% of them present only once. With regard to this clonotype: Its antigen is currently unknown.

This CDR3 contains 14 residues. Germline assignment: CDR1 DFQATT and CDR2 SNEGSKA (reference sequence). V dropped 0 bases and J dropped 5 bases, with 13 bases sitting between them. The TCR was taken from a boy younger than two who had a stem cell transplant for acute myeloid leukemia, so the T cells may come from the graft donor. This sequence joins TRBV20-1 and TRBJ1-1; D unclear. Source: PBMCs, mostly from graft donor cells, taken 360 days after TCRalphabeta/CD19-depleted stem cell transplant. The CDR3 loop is CSARDTRLRTEAFF. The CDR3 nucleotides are TGCAGTGCTAGAGATACCAGACTGAGGACTGAAGCTTTCTTT.